The 3 T cell receptor beta chains below come from one sample, sequenced in a study of blood T cell repertoires in COVID-19. Clones were read by immunoSEQ multiplex PCR, and TCRdb kept only the in-frame ones, dropping some. The sample shows roughly 230,000 clones, roughly 85% of them seen only once. Sequencing was performed on PBMCs or T cells enriched from blood (not recorded which). These receptors were obtained from a woman between 45 and 65 years old who had been exposed to COVID-19.

The sample holds a few counts of this clone. The chain is built from TRBV2 and TRBJ1-3; 12 bases fit TRBD1. The germline V gene has CDR1 SNHLY and CDR2 FYNNEI. The trim removed 8 bases at V and 2 bases at J, leaving 1 base unmatched. This CDR3 has 14 amino acids. The DNA of the CDR3 is TGTGCCAGCGGGACAGGGGGCACTGGAAACACCATATATTTT. Translating it yields CASGTGGTGNTIYF.

This sequence joins TRBV27 and TRBJ2-6, with D perhaps TRBD2 (5 bases). The CDR3 length is 16 residues. Trimming removed 6 bases from V and 2 bases from J, with 14 bases in between. Germline V gene lookup returns CDR1 MNHEY and CDR2 SMNVEV (reference sequence). The CDR3 sequence is CASSLMAGTGANVLTF. The DNA for the CDR3 is TGTGCCAGCAGCCTAATGGCCGGGACTGGGGCCAACGTCCTGACTTTC.

The chain has TRBV10-1 and TRBJ2-3; D call uncertain. CDR3 size: 14 residues. V shed 0 bases and J shed 6 bases, with 10 bases lying between them. Germline V CDR1 and CDR2: WNHNN, SYGVQD (reference sequence). CDR3 protein: CASSESGIGDTQYF. The CDR3, as DNA: TGCGCCAGCAGTGAGTCGGGCATTGGGGATACGCAGTATTTT.